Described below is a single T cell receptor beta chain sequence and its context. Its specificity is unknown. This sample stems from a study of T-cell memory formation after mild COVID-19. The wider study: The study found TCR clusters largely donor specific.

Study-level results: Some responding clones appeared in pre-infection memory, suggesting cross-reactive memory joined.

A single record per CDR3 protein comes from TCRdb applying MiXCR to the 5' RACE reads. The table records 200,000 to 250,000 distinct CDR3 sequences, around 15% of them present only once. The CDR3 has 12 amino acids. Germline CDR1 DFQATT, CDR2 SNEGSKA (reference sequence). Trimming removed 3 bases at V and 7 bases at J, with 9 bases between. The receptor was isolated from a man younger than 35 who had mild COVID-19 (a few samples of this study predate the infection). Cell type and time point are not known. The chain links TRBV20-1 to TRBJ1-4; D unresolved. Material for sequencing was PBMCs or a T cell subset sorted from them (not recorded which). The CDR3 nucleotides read TGCAGTGCTAGCTGGCAAGGTGAAAAACTGTTTTTT. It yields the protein CSASWQGEKLFF.